The 30 T cell receptor beta chains below all came from one sample that was sequenced in a study of T cell changes during pregnancy in multiple sclerosis. This table comes from immunoSEQ multiplex PCR, and its TCRdb copy is limited to in-frame clones, with some not included. The sample contains 40,000 to 50,000 clones, about 85% of which appear only once. The source material was CD4+ T cells from peripheral blood mononuclear cells, sampled before pregnancy. The receptor source for this set is a female donor with multiple sclerosis, enrolled in a pregnancy study.

The CDR3 DNA follows: TGTGCCAGTAGTCCCCGCCTCCTAACGAGCTCTGGAAACACCATATATTTT. Translation gives CASSPRLLTSSGNTIYF. The chain carries TRBV19 and TRBJ1-3; D call uncertain. V shed 5 bases and J shed 0 bases, with 17 bases lying between them. The CDR3 extends over 17 amino acids. Per germline, CDR1 LNHDA and CDR2 SQIVND (reference sequence). Full variable domain (missing parts from reference TRBV19 and TRBJ1-3): DGGITQSPKYLFRKEGQNVTLSCEQNLNHDAMYWYRQDPGQGLRLIYYSQIVNDFQKGDIAEGYSVSREKKESFPLTVTSAQKNPTAFYLCASSPRLLTSSGNTIYFGEGSWLTVV.

The gene calls are TRBV7-2 and TRBJ2-1; 11 nucleotides agree with TRBD2. This CDR3 has 15 amino acids. CDR1 and CDR2 from the germline V gene are SGHTA and FQGNSA. The V and J ends lost 3 bases and 10 bases, in that order; junction bases with no gene match: 8. The CDR3 reads CASSFSGGDLPEQFF. CDR3 coding DNA: TGTGCCAGCAGCTTTAGCGGGGGGGACCTCCCCGAGCAGTTCTTC.

The V and J genes are TRBV7-6 and TRBJ1-3; D gene ambiguous. Germline CDR1 reads SGHVS; CDR2 reads FNYEAQ. This CDR3 is built from 14 residues. The germline V and J ends were trimmed by 5 bases and 0 bases, with 8 bases remaining between them. The CDR3 DNA sequence: TGTGCCAGCAGCCCTAGGAGCTCTGGAAACACCATATATTTT. Protein product: CASSPRSSGNTIYF.

V is TRBV29-1 and J is TRBJ2-3, with D unclear. CDR3 length: 14 residues. Trimming took off 3 bases at V and 3 bases at J, with 13 bases between the two ends. CDR1 is SQVTM, CDR2 ANQGSEA, per germline. The CDR3: CSVENLTSTDTQYF. In nucleotides, the CDR3 is TGCAGCGTTGAGAACCTCACTTCGACAGATACGCAGTATTTT.

The genes are TRBV19 and TRBJ2-7, with 8 bases that match TRBD2. J lost 4 bases, V lost 9 bases, and 14 bases had no gene match. CDR1 is LNHDA and CDR2 is SQIVND in the germline V gene (reference sequence). The CDR3 loop spans 15 amino acids. CDR3 sequence reads: CASQDLSSGAYEQYF. CDR3 DNA sequence: TGTGCCAGCCAAGACCTGAGTAGCGGGGCTTACGAGCAGTACTTC.

V gene TRBV7-7 combines with J gene TRBJ2-1, with 7 bases matching TRBD1. In germline, CDR1 is SSHAT, CDR2 FNYEAQ (reference sequence). Unmatched junction bases numbered 4, after V lost 5 bases and J lost 0 bases. The CDR3 spans 15 residues. The CDR3 sequence: CASSATGSSYNEQFF. The CDR3 DNA follows: TGTGCCAGCAGCGCGACAGGGAGCTCCTACAATGAGCAGTTCTTC.

This rearrangement joins TRBV5-1 to TRBJ2-2; possibly TRBD2 for D (6 bases). The germline V and J ends were trimmed by 1 base and 9 bases, with 13 bases remaining between them. Germline CDR1 SGHRS, CDR2 YFSETQ. The CDR3 contains 14 residues. Here the CDR3 DNA reads TGCGCCAGCAGCTTGAATGCGGGGACCCGGGAGCTGTTTTTT. Translated, it gives CASSLNAGTRELFF. The full variable domain, its missing parts supplied by reference TRBV5-1 and TRBJ2-2, is KAGVTQTPRYLIKTRGQQVTLSCSPISGHRSVSWYQQTPGQGLQFLFEYFSETQRNKGNFPGRFSGRQFSNSRSEMNVSTLELGDSALYLCASSLNAGTRELFFGEGSRLTVL.

This clone was seen a few times. This rearrangement joins TRBV2 to TRBJ1-5; no reliable D call. CDR3 length equals 14 residues. In germline, CDR1 is SNHLY, CDR2 FYNNEI. V was shortened by 4 bases and J by 5 bases, with 12 bases between the two germline ends. The CDR3 region is CASSARPSDQPQHF. CDR3 coding DNA: TGTGCCAGCAGTGCCAGACCCAGCGATCAGCCCCAGCATTTT.

The V call is TRBV4-3, the J call TRBJ1-2, with a possible D match to TRBD1 (6 bases). Germline CDR1 LGHNA, CDR2 YSLEER. V was cut by 1 base and J by 4 bases, with 19 bases left in between. The CDR3 is 17 residues long. CDR3 sequence (DNA): TGCGCCAGCAGCCAAGCCCTGACAGGTAATGGGGCCTATGGCTACACCTTC. Translation gives CASSQALTGNGAYGYTF.

CDR3 DNA: TGTGCCAGCAGCTTGGGGGTTCCCCGGGAGGGTTCACCCCTCCACTTT. Encoded protein: CASSLGVPREGSPLHF. This chain links TRBV5-5 with TRBJ1-6; unclear D gene. Germline values: CDR1 SGHKS, CDR2 YYEKEE (reference sequence). V gave up 0 bases and J gave up 9 bases, with 16 bases separating them. The CDR3 has 16 amino acids.

This chain joins TRBV7-8 and TRBJ2-1, with 9 bases aligning to TRBD1. CDR1 is SGHVS, CDR2 FQNEAQ, per germline. The CDR3 sequence is 13 residues long. The ends lost 4 bases at V and 10 bases at J; junction bases unmatched: 5. The CDR3 bases are TGTGCCAGCAGCTCCGACACAGGGGGCGAGCAGTTCTTC. Translating it yields CASSSDTGGEQFF.

This clone has only one observation. CDR3 bases: TGTGCCAGTAGTATCGCTATTGATTCGATTAGCACAGATACGCAGTATTTT. This encodes CASSIAIDSISTDTQYF. The V and J genes are TRBV19 and TRBJ2-3, with D uncertain. The CDR3 extends over 17 amino acids. V was cut by 3 bases and J by 0 bases, with 16 bases left in between. Per germline, CDR1 LNHDA and CDR2 SQIVND (reference sequence).

The rearrangement joins TRBV19 to TRBJ1-1, with 10 bases identical to TRBD1. This CDR3 has 13 residues. The germline V gene encodes CDR1 LNHDA and CDR2 SQIVND (reference sequence). With 4 bases clipped from V and 5 bases from J, the junction kept 1 base outside the gene matches. CDR3 in DNA: TGTGCCAGTAGTACGGGACAGGGGACTGAAGCTTTCTTT. It encodes CASSTGQGTEAFF.

V gene TRBV5-1 combines with J gene TRBJ2-1, with a tentative D call TRBD2 (7 bases). V lost 4 bases, J lost 8 bases, and 19 bases lay in between. This CDR3 contains 15 residues. The germline CDR1 and CDR2 sequences are SGHRS and YFSETQ. In DNA form, the CDR3 reads TGCGCCAGCAGCACCCAGATCCGAGGGGGGGATGAGCAGTTCTTC. Translated: CASSTQIRGGDEQFF.

The V and J genes are TRBV6-6 and TRBJ1-4; 8 bases fit TRBD1. V dropped 6 bases and J dropped 7; count of bases not matched to a gene: 10. Germline V gene data show CDR1 as MNHNY and CDR2 as SVGAGI (reference sequence). This CDR3 contains 15 residues. CDR3 coding DNA: TGTGCCAGCAGCTGGGTACAGGGGGAAGGTGAAAAACTGTTTTTT. Translated: CASSWVQGEGEKLFF.

This clone is medium-sized within its sample. CDR3 in amino acids: CASSPPGNQPQHF. DNA for the CDR3: TGTGCCAGCAGTCCACCGGGCAATCAGCCCCAGCATTTT. The rearrangement links TRBV28 to TRBJ1-5; no reliable D call. Germline V gives CDR1 MDHEN, CDR2 SYDVKM. The germline V and J ends were trimmed by 5 bases and 2 bases, with 7 bases remaining between them. This CDR3 contains 13 residues.

The V and J genes are TRBV10-2 and TRBJ2-5; no reliable D call. Trimming left V 6 bases short and J 2 bases short, with 7 bases between. Germline values: CDR1 WSHSY, CDR2 SAAADI. This CDR3 has 12 residues. CDR3 loop: CASRTSQETQYF. The CDR3 DNA follows: TGCGCCAGCAGGACTTCGCAAGAGACCCAGTACTTC.

The chain links TRBV6-6 to TRBJ2-2, with a weak D call TRBD1 (6 bases). This CDR3 contains 13 residues. Germline CDR1 and CDR2: MNHNY and SVGAGI (reference sequence). V was shortened by 6 bases and J by 5 bases, with 10 bases between the two germline ends. The CDR3 loop reads CASRVQGTGELFF. As DNA, the CDR3 is TGTGCCAGCAGGGTCCAGGGGACCGGGGAGCTGTTTTTT.

This clone was detected many times. The chain couples TRBV14 to TRBJ2-7; D perhaps matches TRBD1 (5 bases). Trimming left V 5 bases short and J 9 bases short, with 17 bases between. The CDR3 covers 13 residues. CDR1 is SGHDN and CDR2 is FVKESK in the germline V gene. The DNA for the CDR3 is TGTGCCAGCAGCATCTATCAGGGAAACCGGCAGTACTTC. It is translated as CASSIYQGNRQYF.

V is TRBV27 and J is TRBJ1-5; 8 bases are a match to TRBD1. The CDR3 has 14 amino acids. The germline gives CDR1 MNHEY, CDR2 SMNVEV (reference sequence). V dropped 5 bases and J dropped 4; count of bases not matched to a gene: 4. CDR3 loop: CASSRDRPNQPQHF. The DNA for the CDR3 is TGTGCCAGCAGTAGGGACAGGCCGAATCAGCCCCAGCATTTT.

This clone was detected only once. This chain uses TRBV5-5 with TRBJ2-1; 10 nucleotides match TRBD2. This CDR3 region has 14 residues. V gave up 2 bases and J gave up 7 bases; unmatched junction bases: 3. Looked up from germline, CDR1 is SGHKS and CDR2 is YYEKEE (reference sequence). CDR3: CASSLWTSGNEQFF. The CDR3 region has the DNA TGTGCCAGCAGCTTATGGACTAGCGGAAATGAGCAGTTCTTC.

The J gene is TRBJ1-2, the V gene TRBV10-3, with 8 bases identical to TRBD1. The CDR3 length is 14 residues. Germline assignment: CDR1 ENHRY and CDR2 SYGVKD. J was trimmed by 5 bases and V by 11 bases; bases with no gene match: 13. The chain's CDR3 is CASQVGQGVYGYTF. The DNA of the CDR3 is TGTGCCTCCCAGGTCGGACAGGGAGTTTATGGCTACACCTTC.

The chain links TRBV11-2 to TRBJ2-3; 9 bases fit TRBD1. The trim removed 5 bases at V and 3 bases at J, leaving 9 bases unmatched. The CDR3 totals 16 residues. Germline CDR1 and CDR2: SGHAT and FQNNGV. DNA of the CDR3: TGTGCCAGCAGCCCACAGGGGGCGCAGAAGACAGATACGCAGTATTTT. Amino acid sequence: CASSPQGAQKTDTQYF. The full variable domain, its missing parts supplied by reference TRBV11-2 and TRBJ2-3, is EAGVAQSPRYKIIEKRQSVAFWCNPISGHATLYWYQQILGQGPKLLIQFQNNGVVDDSQLPKDRFSAERLKGVDSTLKIQPAKLEDSAVYLCASSPQGAQKTDTQYFGPGTRLTVL.

This chain connects TRBV20-1 to TRBJ2-7, with D perhaps matching TRBD1 (6 bases). CDR3 length: 11 amino acids. V dropped 7 bases and J dropped 2 bases, with 9 bases sitting between them. The germline V gene has CDR1 DFQATT and CDR2 SNEGSKA (reference sequence). For the CDR3, the DNA is TGCAGTGTTAACAGGGCCTACGAGCAGTACTTC. Encoded protein: CSVNRAYEQYF.

The V gene is TRBV7-3, the J gene TRBJ2-1, with 7 bases that match TRBD1. V trimming: 8 bases; J trimming: 7 bases; junction bases outside the gene matches: 11. The length of the CDR3 is 14 residues. Germline V lookup: CDR1 SGHTA, CDR2 FQGTGA. The CDR3 loop reads CASSIRGLWNEQFF. In DNA, the CDR3 is TGTGCCAGCTCTATAAGGGGGCTGTGGAATGAGCAGTTCTTC.

The chain is built from TRBV30 and TRBJ1-1, with D perhaps TRBD1 (5 bases). V was pared by 0 bases and J by 5 bases, with 13 bases between. The CDR3 loop spans 14 amino acids. The germline gives CDR1 GTSNPN, CDR2 SVGIG (reference sequence). CDR3 in DNA: TGTGCCTGGAGTGTCGGGCAGGGCCGGACTGAAGCTTTCTTT. Amino acids: CAWSVGQGRTEAFF.

The V call is TRBV11-2, the J call TRBJ1-3; 8 nucleotides align to TRBD1. CDR1 SGHAT and CDR2 FQNNGV come from the germline V gene. The junction had 0 bases not matched to a gene; V was cut back by 3 bases and J by 8 bases. This CDR3 is 12 amino acids long. CDR3 coding DNA: TGTGCCAGCAGCTTGGGACAGGACACCATATATTTT. Residues: CASSLGQDTIYF.

The J gene is TRBJ1-2, the V gene TRBV4-3; 10 bases are a match to TRBD1. The V gene's germline CDR1 is LGHNA and CDR2 YSLEER. The CDR3 loop spans 15 amino acids. J gave up 3 bases and V 0 bases, and 1 base lay outside the gene matches. CDR3 sequence reads: CASSQEGTGDYGYTF. The CDR3 DNA reads TGCGCCAGCAGCCAAGAGGGGACAGGGGACTATGGCTACACCTTC.

V and J are TRBV14 and TRBJ1-2; a weak D match, TRBD1 (5 bases). Trimming left V 5 bases short and J 1 base short, with 8 bases between. Germline CDR1 SGHDN, CDR2 FVKESK. The CDR3 runs 13 residues. The CDR3: CASSRTLNYGYTF. The CDR3 DNA follows: TGTGCCAGCAGCAGGACACTTAACTATGGCTACACCTTC.

This chain joins TRBV27 and TRBJ1-1, with a weak D call TRBD1 (5 bases). The CDR3 runs to 14 residues. V was shortened by 3 bases and J by 4 bases, with 12 bases between the two germline ends. Looked up from germline, CDR1 is MNHEY and CDR2 is SMNVEV (reference sequence). The CDR3 spells CASSFPGSGTEAFF. The CDR3 DNA reads as TGTGCCAGCAGTTTTCCAGGGTCGGGCACTGAAGCTTTCTTT.